Described below is a single T cell receptor (beta chain) sequence and its context. The sample belongs to a study of blood T cell repertoires in COVID-19. In the study overall: The United States, Italy and Spain supplied acute and convalescent COVID-19 samples. T cells, B-cell-depleted T cells, or PBMCs supplied cDNA or gDNA.

Per the study methods: Estimates of nucleated cell counts were drawn from the amplification of reference gene primers. The assay was immunoSEQ multiplex PCR, and TCRdb's table has in-frame clones only and misses some. That table furnishes V, J and clone size, whereas the DNA furnished D and trimming. The sample gives about 59,000 clones, approximately 82% of which show up once; around 3.4% is in the top ten. The CDR3 covers 16 residues. Trimming removed 0 bases from V and 7 bases from J; junction bases left unmatched: 7. Germline V gene data show CDR1 as LGHNA and CDR2 as YNFKEQ. The TCR comes from an elderly woman with acute or convalescent COVID-19. Specimen: peripheral blood. This chain uses TRBV4-2 with TRBJ2-1; 9 bases agree with TRBD2. The CDR3 is CASSQDLGSGRNEQFF. Written as DNA, the CDR3 is TGTGCCAGCAGCCAAGATCTAGGTAGCGGGAGAAATGAGCAGTTCTTC.